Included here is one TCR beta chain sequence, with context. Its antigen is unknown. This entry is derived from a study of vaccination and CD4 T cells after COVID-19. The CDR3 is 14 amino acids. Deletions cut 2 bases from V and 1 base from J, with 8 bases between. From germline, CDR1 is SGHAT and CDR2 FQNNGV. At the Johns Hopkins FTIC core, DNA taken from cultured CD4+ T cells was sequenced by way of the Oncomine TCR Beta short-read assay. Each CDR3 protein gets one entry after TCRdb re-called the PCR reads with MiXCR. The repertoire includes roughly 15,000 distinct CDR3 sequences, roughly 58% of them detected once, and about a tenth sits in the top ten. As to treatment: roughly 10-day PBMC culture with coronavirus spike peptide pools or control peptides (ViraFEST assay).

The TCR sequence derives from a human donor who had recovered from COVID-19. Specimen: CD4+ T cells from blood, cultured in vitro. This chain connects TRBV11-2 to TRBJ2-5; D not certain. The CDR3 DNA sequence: TGTGCCAGCAGCTTACCGGACGGCCAAGAGACCCAGTACTTC. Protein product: CASSLPDGQETQYF.